A selection of T cell receptor beta chains follows, all from one sample in a study of T cells in Graves' hyperthyroidism and ophthalmopathy. A single record per CDR3 protein comes from TCRdb applying MiXCR to the multiplex PCR reads. The table records under 350,000 distinct CDR3 sequences, roughly 15% of them present only once. Sequenced: blood. The receptors come from a woman aged 40 to 50 with Graves' ophthalmopathy. Both conserved end residues are part of each CDR3. The order of the fields is J gene, D gene, clone size, V gene, CDR3 DNA, CDR3 protein. A D gene is named only where the DNA matches it firmly. Not every row has a clone size; where given, it reads once, few, many or a size class.

TRBJ2-1,.,.,TRBV29-1,TGCAGCGTTGATGGGGGCTCCCACTACAATGAGCAGTTCTTC,CSVDGGSHYNEQFF
TRBJ1-5,.,many,TRBV20-1,TGCAGTGCTAGTAAGGTTGAAGGGAATCAGCCCCAGCATTTT,CSASKVEGNQPQHF
TRBJ1-1,.,many,TRBV24-1,TGTGCCACCAGTGGGGACTCGAACACTGAAGCTTTCTTT,CATSGDSNTEAFF
TRBJ2-3,TRBD2,few,TRBV4-2,TGTGCCAGCAGCCCTCCCGGGACTAGCGGGGGAATAACCACAGATACGCAGTATTTT,CASSPPGTSGGITTDTQYF
TRBJ1-6,.,.,TRBV5-4,TGTGCCAGCAGCTTGTTGGGACAAACCTCACCCCTCCACTTT,CASSLLGQTSPLHF
TRBJ2-5,.,many,TRBV11-2,TGTGCCAGCAGCTTAGATAAAGGGACACTCGTAGGGGGTCTGCGACAAGAGACCCAGTACTTC,CASSLDKGTLVGGLRQETQYF
TRBJ1-1,.,many,TRBV12-3/TRBV12-4,TGTGCCAGCAAACCGGGGGGGCTACCTATGAACACTGAAGCTTTCTTT,CASKPGGLPMNTEAFF
TRBJ1-1,.,few,TRBV3-1,TGTGCCAGCAGCCCCGGGGGGGGTGGGGGAGCTTTCTTT,CASSPGGGGGAFF
TRBJ1-4,.,few,TRBV11-2,TGTGCCAGCAGCTTAGGAACGCTGGCAACTACTAATGAAAAACTGTTTTTT,CASSLGTLATTNEKLFF
TRBJ1-5,.,many,TRBV7-2,TGTGCCAGCAGCTTGAGGGCTAATCAGCCCCAGCATTTT,CASSLRANQPQHF
TRBJ1-4,.,many,TRBV7-8,TGTGCCAGCAGCTTGACAGGTTTTAATGAAAAACTGTTTTTT,CASSLTGFNEKLFF
TRBJ2-1,.,many,TRBV28,TGTGCCAGCAGTTTAGGCGGGCCCCTGGATGAGCAGTTCTTC,CASSLGGPLDEQFF
TRBJ2-1,.,many,TRBV2,TGTGCCAGCTCCCCAATGGCAGGGGGGTACAATGAGCAGTTCTTC,CASSPMAGGYNEQFF